A selection of T cell receptor beta chains follows, all from one sample in a study of shared clonotypes between healthy human individuals. Clones were sequenced by immunoSEQ multiplex PCR, and TCRdb holds only the in-frame ones, with some missing. The repertoire holds 2 million or so clones, over 85% seen once, with about 1.1% in the top ten. The sequenced sample consisted of naive CD8+ T cells sorted from blood. These receptors came from a man aged 18 to 30 in good health. Each CDR3 is given with its conserved first and last residue. The D gene is left open where the match is weak. Rows may omit the clone size; those that give it use once, few, many or a size class.

CDR3 DNA	CDR3 protein	V gene	clone size	J gene	D gene
TGCGCCAGCAGCGTTACCGGGACACGAGATAATTCACCCCTCCACTTT	CASSVTGTRDNSPLHF	TRBV4-1	-	TRBJ1-6	-
TGTGCCAGCAGCCTTGACAGGGGGACCGACGAGCAGTACTTC	CASSLDRGTDEQYF	TRBV28	-	TRBJ2-7	TRBD1
TGTGCCAGCGAAGGTAATCCCTCCTACGAGCAGTACTTC	CASEGNPSYEQYF	TRBV5-6	-	TRBJ2-7	-
TGTGCCAGCAGCGCACCAAATGAAAAACTGTTTTTT	CASSAPNEKLFF	TRBV7-9	-	TRBJ1-4	-
TGTGCCAGCAGCCTAGGAACTAATGAAAAACTGTTTTTT	CASSLGTNEKLFF	TRBV13	-	TRBJ1-4	-
TGTGCCAGCAGTCTAGGACATAATCAGCCCCAGCATTTT	CASSLGHNQPQHF	TRBV27	few	TRBJ1-5	-
TGTGCCAGCAGTCCAAGATCAGGGTACTATGGCTACACCTTC	CASSPRSGYYGYTF	TRBV27	once	TRBJ1-2	-
TGTGCCACCAGCAGAGTCCCACAGGACCTCTACAATGAGCAGTTCTTC	CATSRVPQDLYNEQFF	TRBV15	-	TRBJ2-1	-
TGTGCCAGCAGTGCCCTCACAGAAGCCTATGGCTACACCTTC	CASSALTEAYGYTF	TRBV6-1	few	TRBJ1-2	-
TGTGCCAGCAGTTTATCTGACGGTCCCTACGAGCAGTACTTC	CASSLSDGPYEQYF	TRBV27	-	TRBJ2-7	-
TGTGCCAGTAGTATGACCCGGGAGGGCCTGTACAATGAGCAGTTCTTC	CASSMTREGLYNEQFF	TRBV19	-	TRBJ2-1	TRBD2
TGTGCCAGCCCCTTACATGGCGGGAGAAACAATGAGCAGTTCTTC	CASPLHGGRNNEQFF	TRBV5-8	-	TRBJ2-1	TRBD2
TGTGCCAGCAGCCCAGTAACGGGGACCCAGTACTTC	CASSPVTGTQYF	TRBV7-9	-	TRBJ2-5	-
TGTGCCAGCAGTTACGAACTACGCACAGATACGCAGTATTTT	CASSYELRTDTQYF	TRBV6-5	-	TRBJ2-3	-
TGCGCCAGCACCTTGGAGGGACAGGGGAACACTGAAGCTTTCTTT	CASTLEGQGNTEAFF	TRBV5-1	once	TRBJ1-1	TRBD1
TGTGCCAGCAGCTTTGCGGGAGAGACCTACGAGCAGTACTTC	CASSFAGETYEQYF	TRBV7-2	once	TRBJ2-7	TRBD2
TGCGCCAGCAGCCAGATGAACACCGGGGAGCTGTTTTTT	CASSQMNTGELFF	TRBV4-3	-	TRBJ2-2	-
TGTGCCAGCAGCGAGGGAGCAACTAATGAAAAACTGTTTTTT	CASSEGATNEKLFF	TRBV7-9	-	TRBJ1-4	-
TGTGCCAGCAGCCACACATCGGGACTAGCGGGGGGGCTATACCATGAGCAGTTCTTC	CASSHTSGLAGGLYHEQFF	TRBV13	-	TRBJ2-1	TRBD2
TGTGCCAGCAGTTACTCGGACAGGGGCGAGGTCTACGAGCAGTACTTC	CASSYSDRGEVYEQYF	TRBV6-5	-	TRBJ2-7	TRBD1
TGTGCCAGCAGCGTAGCGGCAGGAGATTCACCCCTCCACTTT	CASSVAAGDSPLHF	TRBV9	-	TRBJ1-6	-
TGCGCCAGCAGCCAAGTTGCGGGATCAAACTACGAGCAGTACTTC	CASSQVAGSNYEQYF	TRBV4-3	-	TRBJ2-7	-
TGTGCCAGCACGGGGGACAGCTACGAGCAGTACTTC	CASTGDSYEQYF	TRBV7-9	-	TRBJ2-7	-